This T cell receptor beta chain originates from a study of blood T cell repertoires in COVID-19. Study details: The United States, Italy and Spain supplied acute and convalescent COVID-19 samples. Sample material is recorded as cDNA or gDNA derived from T cells, B-cell-depleted T cells, or PBMCs.

V lost 4 bases, J lost 2 bases, and 4 bases stayed unmatched. The CDR3 consists of 14 residues. In germline, CDR1 is MDHEN, CDR2 SYDVKM. Original analysis: By means of reference gene primer amplification, nucleated cell counts were estimated. Using immunoSEQ multiplex PCR, the repertoire was profiled, and TCRdb retains in-frame clones only, with some absent. Clone size and V and J calls were adopted from that table, with D and trimming inferred from the DNA. Among around 47,000 clones, 65% to 85% were seen once, and the ten largest hold under 30%. The chain is built from TRBV28 and TRBJ2-7; 8 nucleotides align to TRBD1. Source material: peripheral blood. The receptor was derived from a woman aged 80 or over with COVID-19, enrolled during active disease. The CDR3 region is CASSSPGQAYEQYF. CDR3 bases: TGTGCCAGCAGTTCGCCGGGACAGGCCTACGAGCAGTACTTC.